There are a few counts of the clone carrying this T cell receptor beta chain. Time point noted: newly diagnosed GD, antithyroid drugs for less than 3 months. PBMC RNA served as the TCR library source. The sample originates from a study of regulatory T cells in long-lasting Graves disease. The junction had 18 bases not matched to a gene; V was cut back by 5 bases and J by 2 bases. Germline values: CDR1 SEHNR, CDR2 FQNEAQ (reference sequence). The CDR3 is 19 amino acids. Relying on iRepertoire HTBI primers and Arm-PCR of CDR3 regions, the team built TCR beta libraries. TCRdb reprocessed the multiplex PCR reads via MiXCR and lists one record per CDR3 protein. This table holds some 330,000 distinct CDR3 sequences, about an eighth found once. These records were also assigned to another study, of T cells in Graves' hyperthyroidism and ophthalmopathy.

This rearrangement joins TRBV7-9 to TRBJ2-1; 7 bases fit TRBD2. The sequence came from a woman aged 18-29 years with Graves disease. The input for sequencing was peripheral blood mononuclear cells (PBMCs), taken at new diagnosis, from a patient treated with antithyroid drugs. CDR3 residues: CASSPKVGGRGVPYNEQFF. CDR3 DNA sequence: TGTGCCAGCAGCCCGAAGGTGGGCGGGAGAGGAGTCCCCTACAATGAGCAGTTCTTC. The entire variable domain, with the rest obtained from reference TRBV7-9 and TRBJ2-1, is as follows: DTGVSQNPRHKITKRGQNVTFRCDPISEHNRLYWYRQTLGQGPEFLTYFQNEAQLEKSRLLSDRFSAERPKGSFSTLEIQRTEQGDSAMYLCASSPKVGGRGVPYNEQFFGPGTRLTVL.